This TCR beta chain was recovered during a study of preoperative IRX-2 immunotherapy in early breast cancer. The germline CDR1 and CDR2 sequences are SGHNT and YYREEE (reference sequence). The CDR3 spans 11 residues. V lost 4 bases, J lost 1 base, and 2 bases lay in between. The treatment here: preoperative locoregional IRX-2 cytokine immunotherapy. Patients received preoperative, locoregional IRX-2 cytokine immunotherapy in a phase Ib study. Clones were sequenced by immunoSEQ multiplex PCR, and TCRdb holds only the in-frame ones, with some missing. The data hold fewer than 30,000 clones, with 90% observed a single time.

J is TRBJ1-1 and V is TRBV5-4, with D unresolved. This TCR was sampled from a human donor with breast cancer. Sample collection occurred from a patient treated with IRX-2 immunotherapy. CDR3 protein: CASSRNTEAFF. CDR3 bases: TGTGCCAGCAGCAGGAACACTGAAGCTTTCTTT. Based on the CDR3 plus reference TRBV5-4 and TRBJ1-1, the full variable domain is ETGVTQSPTHLIKTRGQQVTLRCSSQSGHNTVSWYQQALGQGPQFIFQYYREEENGRGNFPPRFSGLQFPNYSSELNVNALELDDSALYLCASSRNTEAFFGQGTRLTVV.